Sequencing of this TCR beta chain was carried out in a study of T cell responses to AZD1222 COVID-19 vaccine. Study conclusions and caveats: Epitopes outside B.1.351 and B.1.1.7 mutated regions reportedly drew nearly half of spike TCRs. Repertoires were sampled only after the peak T cell response. Spike as a whole was targeted by vaccine-associated CD4 TCRs, dominant at 160-218 and 743-854.

This CDR3 region has 18 residues. Trimming cost V 7 bases and J 2 bases, with 21 bases left between them. The V gene's germline CDR1 is SGHNT and CDR2 YENEEA. Generated by immunoSEQ multiplex PCR, the TCRdb table keeps only in-frame clones and is missing some. This table holds 150,000 to 200,000 clones, 80% to 90% found once. Pooled samples include second doses given at about 4 or 12 weeks. This clone was counted only a few times. Its antigen is still unknown. Sequences were derived from peripheral blood, sampled 28 days after the second AZD1222 dose. The receptor was isolated from an adult who received the AZD1222 COVID-19 vaccine. The V call is TRBV11-3, the J call TRBJ1-6; D call uncertain. The CDR3 loop is CASNVPAQQTPYNSPLHF. As DNA, the CDR3 is TGTGCCAGCAACGTACCCGCGCAGCAGACACCCTATAATTCACCCCTCCACTTT.